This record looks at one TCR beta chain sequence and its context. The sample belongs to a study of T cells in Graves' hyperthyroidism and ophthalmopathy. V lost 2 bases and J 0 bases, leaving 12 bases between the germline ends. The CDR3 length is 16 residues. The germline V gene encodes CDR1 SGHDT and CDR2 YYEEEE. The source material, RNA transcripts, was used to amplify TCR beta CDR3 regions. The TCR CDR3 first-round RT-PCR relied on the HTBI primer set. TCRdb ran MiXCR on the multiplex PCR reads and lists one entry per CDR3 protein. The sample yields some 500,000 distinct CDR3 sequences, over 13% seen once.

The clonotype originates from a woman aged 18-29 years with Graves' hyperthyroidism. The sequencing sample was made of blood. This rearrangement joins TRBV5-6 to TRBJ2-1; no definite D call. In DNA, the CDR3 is TGTGCCAGCAGCTTAAGACGTCGCGCCTCCTACAATGAGCAGTTCTTC. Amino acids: CASSLRRRASYNEQFF.